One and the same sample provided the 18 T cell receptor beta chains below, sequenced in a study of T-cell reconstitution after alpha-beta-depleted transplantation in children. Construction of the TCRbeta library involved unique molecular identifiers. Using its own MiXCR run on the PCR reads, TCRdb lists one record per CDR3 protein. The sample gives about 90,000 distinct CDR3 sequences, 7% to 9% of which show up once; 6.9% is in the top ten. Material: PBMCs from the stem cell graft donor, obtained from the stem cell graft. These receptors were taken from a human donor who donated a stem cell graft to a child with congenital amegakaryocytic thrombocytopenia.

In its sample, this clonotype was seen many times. The CDR3 sequence: CASSPGQGGSTEAFF. In DNA form, the CDR3 reads TGTGCCAGCAGCCCGGGACAGGGTGGGTCTACTGAAGCTTTCTTT. This chain connects TRBV7-8 to TRBJ1-1; 9 nucleotides line up with TRBD1. Trimming removed 5 bases from V and 5 bases from J; junction bases left unmatched: 9. This CDR3 is 15 amino acids long. Germline values: CDR1 SGHVS, CDR2 FQNEAQ. Filled out from reference TRBV7-8 and TRBJ1-1, the complete variable domain reads GAGVSQSPRYKVAKRGQDVALRCDPISGHVSLFWYQQALGQGPEFLTYFQNEAQLDKSGLPSDRFFAERPEGSVSTLKIQRTQQEDSAVYLCASSPGQGGSTEAFFGQGTRLTVV.

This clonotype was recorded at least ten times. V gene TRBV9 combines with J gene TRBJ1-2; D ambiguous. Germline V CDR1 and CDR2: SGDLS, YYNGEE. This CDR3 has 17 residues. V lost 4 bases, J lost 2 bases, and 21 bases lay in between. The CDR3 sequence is CASSSTGVTPRNYGYTF. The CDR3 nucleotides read TGTGCCAGCAGCAGTACGGGAGTTACCCCGAGGAACTATGGCTACACCTTC.

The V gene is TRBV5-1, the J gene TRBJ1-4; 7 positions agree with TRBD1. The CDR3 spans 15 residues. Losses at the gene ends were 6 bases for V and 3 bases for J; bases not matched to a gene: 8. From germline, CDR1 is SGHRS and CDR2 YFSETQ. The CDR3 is CASNPGGQSNEKLFF. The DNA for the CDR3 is TGCGCCAGCAACCCAGGGGGACAGTCTAATGAAAAACTGTTTTTT.

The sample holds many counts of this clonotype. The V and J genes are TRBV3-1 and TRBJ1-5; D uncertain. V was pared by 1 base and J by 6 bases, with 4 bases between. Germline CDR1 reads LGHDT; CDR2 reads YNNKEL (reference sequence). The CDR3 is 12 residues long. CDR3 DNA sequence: TGTGCCAGCAGCCAAGGAAGTCAGCCCCAGCATTTT. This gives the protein CASSQGSQPQHF.

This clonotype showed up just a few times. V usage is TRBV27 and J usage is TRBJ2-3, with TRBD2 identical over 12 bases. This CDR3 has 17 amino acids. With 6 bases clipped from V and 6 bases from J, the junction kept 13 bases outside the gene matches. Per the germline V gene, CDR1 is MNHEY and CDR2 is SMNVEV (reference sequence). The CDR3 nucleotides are TGTGCCAGCAGAAAAAGGGCTAGCGGGGGGGCAGGCGATACGCAGTATTTT. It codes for CASRKRASGGAGDTQYF.

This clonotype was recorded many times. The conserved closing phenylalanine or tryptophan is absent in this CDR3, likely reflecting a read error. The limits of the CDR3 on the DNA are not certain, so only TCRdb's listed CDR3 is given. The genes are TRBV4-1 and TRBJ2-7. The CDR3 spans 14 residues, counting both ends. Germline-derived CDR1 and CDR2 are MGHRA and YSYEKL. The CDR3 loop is CASSQDRRKGRAEP.

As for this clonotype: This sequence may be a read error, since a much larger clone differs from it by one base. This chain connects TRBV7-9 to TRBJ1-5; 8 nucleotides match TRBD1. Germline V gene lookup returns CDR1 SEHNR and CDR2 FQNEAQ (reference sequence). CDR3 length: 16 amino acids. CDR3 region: CASSLVTGGNNQLQHF. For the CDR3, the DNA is TGTGCCAGCAGCTTAGTAACAGGGGGGAACAATCAGCTCCAGCATTTT.

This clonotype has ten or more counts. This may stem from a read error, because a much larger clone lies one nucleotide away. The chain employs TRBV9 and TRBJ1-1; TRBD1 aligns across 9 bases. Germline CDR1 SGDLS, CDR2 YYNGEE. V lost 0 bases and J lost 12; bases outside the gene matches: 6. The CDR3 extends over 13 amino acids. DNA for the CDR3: TGTGCCAGCAGCGTAGGGATGGACAGGGGATCTTTCTTT. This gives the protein CASSVGMDRGSFF.

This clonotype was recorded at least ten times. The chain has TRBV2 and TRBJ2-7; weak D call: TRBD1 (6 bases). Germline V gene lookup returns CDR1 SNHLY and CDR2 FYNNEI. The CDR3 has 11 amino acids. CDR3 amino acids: CSQGSGYEQYF. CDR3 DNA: TGTTCTCAGGGGTCCGGCTACGAGCAGTACTTC.

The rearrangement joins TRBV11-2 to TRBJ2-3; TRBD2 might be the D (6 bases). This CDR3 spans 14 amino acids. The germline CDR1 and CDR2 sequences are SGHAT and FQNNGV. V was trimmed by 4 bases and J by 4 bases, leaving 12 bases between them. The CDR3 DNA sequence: TGTGCCAGCAGCTGGAGGGTCGGAGCAGATACGCAGTATTTT. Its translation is CASSWRVGADTQYF.

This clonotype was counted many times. CDR3 residues: CASSPWDGDTGELFF. CDR3 DNA: TGTGCCAGCTCACCTTGGGACGGGGACACCGGGGAGCTGTTTTTT. The genes are TRBV18 and TRBJ2-2, with D tentatively TRBD1 or TRBD2 (5 bases each). The CDR3 runs to 15 residues. V shed 3 bases and J shed 3 bases, with 11 bases lying between them. Germline V gives CDR1 KGHSH, CDR2 LQKENI.

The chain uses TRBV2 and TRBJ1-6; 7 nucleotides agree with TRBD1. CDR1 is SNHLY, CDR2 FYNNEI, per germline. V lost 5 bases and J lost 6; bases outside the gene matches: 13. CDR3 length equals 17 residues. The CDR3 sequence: CASSLRYQGTVNSPLHF. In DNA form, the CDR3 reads TGTGCCAGCAGTCTCCGATACCAAGGGACAGTTAATTCACCCCTCCACTTT.

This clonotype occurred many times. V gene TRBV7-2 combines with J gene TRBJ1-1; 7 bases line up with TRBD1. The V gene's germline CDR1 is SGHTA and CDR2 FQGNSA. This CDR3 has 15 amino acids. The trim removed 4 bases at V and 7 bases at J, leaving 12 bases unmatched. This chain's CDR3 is CASSSPLGGWSEAFF. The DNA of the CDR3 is TGTGCCAGCAGCTCGCCCCTAGGGGGCTGGAGTGAAGCTTTCTTT.

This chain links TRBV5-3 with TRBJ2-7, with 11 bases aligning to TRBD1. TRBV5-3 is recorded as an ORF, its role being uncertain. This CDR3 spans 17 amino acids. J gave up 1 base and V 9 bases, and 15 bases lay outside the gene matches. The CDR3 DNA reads TGTGCCATGGGCCCCGGGACAGGGGGTTACTCTTCCTACGAGCAGTACTTC. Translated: CAMGPGTGGYSSYEQYF.

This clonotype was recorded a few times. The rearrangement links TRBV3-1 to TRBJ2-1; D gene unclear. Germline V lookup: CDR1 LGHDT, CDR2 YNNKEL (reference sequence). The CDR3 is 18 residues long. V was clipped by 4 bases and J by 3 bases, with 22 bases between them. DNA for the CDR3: TGTGCCAGCAGCCCAGCCCGGGTGCGGTCCGGATACTACAATGAGCAGTTCTTC. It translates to CASSPARVRSGYYNEQFF.

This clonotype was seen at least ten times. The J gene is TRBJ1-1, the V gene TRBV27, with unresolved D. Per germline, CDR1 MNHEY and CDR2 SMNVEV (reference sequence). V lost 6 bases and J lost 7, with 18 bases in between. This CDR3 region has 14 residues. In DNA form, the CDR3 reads TGTGCCAGCAGCCTTTCCCGGACTTCCGTTGAAGCTTTCTTT. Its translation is CASSLSRTSVEAFF.

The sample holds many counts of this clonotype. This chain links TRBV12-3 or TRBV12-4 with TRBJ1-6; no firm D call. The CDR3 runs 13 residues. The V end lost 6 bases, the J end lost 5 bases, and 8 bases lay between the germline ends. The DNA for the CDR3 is TGTGCCAGCAGGACTGGTAATAATTCACCCCTCCACTTT. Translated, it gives CASRTGNNSPLHF.

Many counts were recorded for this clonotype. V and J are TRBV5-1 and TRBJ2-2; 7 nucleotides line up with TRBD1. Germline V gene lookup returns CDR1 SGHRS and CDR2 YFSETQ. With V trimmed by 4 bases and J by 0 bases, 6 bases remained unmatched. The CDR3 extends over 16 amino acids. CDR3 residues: CASSLGQAANTGELFF. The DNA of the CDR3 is TGCGCCAGCAGCCTAGGACAGGCTGCGAACACCGGGGAGCTGTTTTTT.